Presented here are 29 T cell receptor beta chains from one specimen sequenced in a study of blood T cells in healthy people across ages. For the second PCR, which ran for about 6 to 11 cycles, a sample-barcoded 5' primer and a J-beta primer mix were used. TCRdb called the 5' RACE reads again in MiXCR, with one record for every CDR3 protein. Of about 1.6 million distinct CDR3 sequences detected, about 31% appear once; the ten largest clones hold around 11%. The sample consisted of blood. The receptors were gathered from a woman aged 25 to 39 in good health.

J is TRBJ2-5 and V is TRBV9; 10 bases agree with TRBD2. Trimming at V came to 4 bases and at J to 11 bases, leaving 11 bases not matched to a gene. The germline gives CDR1 SGDLS, CDR2 YYNGEE. The CDR3 is 14 amino acids. In DNA form, the CDR3 reads TGTGCCAGCAGCCCCGGGACTAGCGAGAGAGAGCAGTACTTC. The encoded protein is CASSPGTSEREQYF.

This clonotype was counted only a few times. An end of the junction differs from the germline gene, which may be a read error. The gene calls are TRBV4-2 and TRBJ2-3; D remains ambiguous. The germline V gene encodes CDR1 LGHNA and CDR2 YNFKEQ. CDR3 length: 15 amino acids. CDR3 sequence reads: CVSSQDRTSTDTQYF. Here the CDR3 DNA reads TGTGTCAGCAGCCAAGATCGAACTAGCACAGATACGCAGTATTTT.

The genes are TRBV12-3 or TRBV12-4 and TRBJ1-2; 8 nucleotides match TRBD1. V trimming: 4 bases; J trimming: 3 bases; junction bases outside the gene matches: 4. The CDR3 is made up of 14 amino acids. DNA of the CDR3: TGTGCCAGCAGTTCAAGGACAGGGTACTATGGCTACACCTTC. This translates into CASSSRTGYYGYTF.

The table lists this clonotype with a few counts. V gene TRBV5-5 combines with J gene TRBJ2-7; 9 bases match TRBD1. The CDR3 runs 15 residues. Germline V gene data show CDR1 as SGHKS and CDR2 as YYEKEE (reference sequence). V gave up 3 bases and J gave up 6 bases; unmatched junction bases: 10. The CDR3 here is CASSSRPGQGLEQYF. The CDR3 DNA follows: TGTGCCAGCAGCTCCCGCCCGGGACAGGGCCTCGAGCAGTACTTC. Full variable domain (missing parts from reference TRBV5-5 and TRBJ2-7): DAGVTQSPTHLIKTRGQQVTLRCSPISGHKSVSWYQQVLGQGPQFIFQYYEKEERGRGNFPDRFSARQFPNYSSELNVNALLLGDSALYLCASSSRPGQGLEQYFGPGTRLTVT.

V and J are TRBV14 and TRBJ2-1; no firm D call. This CDR3 contains 12 residues. V gave up 4 bases and J gave up 12 bases, with 13 bases separating them. Germline CDR1 and CDR2: SGHDN and FVKESK. Here the CDR3 reads CASSLSTWRQFF. The CDR3 DNA reads TGTGCCAGCAGCCTCTCGACTTGGCGGCAGTTCTTC.

The chain joins TRBV25-1 to TRBJ2-5, with D maybe TRBD1 (5 bases). The DNA end lines up better with TRBJ2-7; the J call may be wrong. Germline-derived CDR1 and CDR2 are MGHDK and SYGVNS. The CDR3 runs 15 residues. The CDR3 region has the DNA TGTGCCAGCAGTCCCTCCGGCAGGGCAGTCAACGAGCAGTACTTC. This gives the protein CASSPSGRAVNEQYF.

The V and J genes are TRBV6-1 and TRBJ1-2; weak D call: TRBD1 (5 bases). The CDR3 contains 14 residues. CDR1 is MNHNS and CDR2 is SASEGT in the germline V gene. The V gene lost 6 bases and the J gene lost 5 bases, with 16 bases spanning the gap. Here the CDR3 DNA reads TGTGCCAGCAGGGATGGGACGGTAGCGTATGGCTACACCTTC. Its translation is CASRDGTVAYGYTF.

In this sample, this clonotype turned up a few times. This chain uses TRBV11-2 with TRBJ2-1; no clear D. Trimming took off 5 bases at V and 9 bases at J, with 11 bases between the two ends. The CDR3 extends over 12 amino acids. CDR1 and CDR2 from the germline V gene are SGHAT and FQNNGV. CDR3 protein: CASSTLKVEQFF. CDR3 in DNA: TGTGCCAGCAGCACGTTGAAGGTTGAGCAGTTCTTC.

This clonotype has ten or more counts. The chain employs TRBV29-1 and TRBJ2-7, with D perhaps being TRBD1 or TRBD2 (5 bases each). Between the trimmed V and J ends, which lost 7 bases and 7 bases, there was a span of 14 bases. The CDR3 is made up of 11 amino acids. The germline V gene has CDR1 SQVTM and CDR2 ANQGSEA. The DNA of the CDR3 is TGCAGCGGCAGGGACGTGGGTGAGCAGTACTTC. It is translated as CSGRDVGEQYF.

In nucleotides, the CDR3 is TGCAGTGCTAGAGCGGGAGCGGGTGGTTCCTACGAGCAGTACTTC. Its translation is CSARAGAGGSYEQYF. The V and J genes are TRBV20-1 and TRBJ2-7; weak D call: TRBD2 (6 bases). V gave up 1 base and J gave up 1 base, with 14 bases separating them. Germline CDR1 and CDR2: DFQATT and SNEGSKA (reference sequence). This CDR3 region has 15 residues.

The CDR3 region has the DNA TGTGCCAGCAGCTCCTATTTGGTCCAACAGCCCCAGCATTTT. Its protein is CASSSYLVQQPQHF. The V gene is TRBV5-6, the J gene TRBJ1-5; D gene ambiguous. With 3 bases removed from V and 7 bases from J, the gap between germline ends came to 14 bases. The CDR3 consists of 14 residues. From germline, CDR1 is SGHDT and CDR2 YYEEEE. Full variable domain (outside the CDR3, taken from reference TRBV5-6 and TRBJ1-5): DAGVTQSPTHLIKTRGQQVTLRCSPKSGHDTVSWYQQALGQGPQFIFQYYEEEERQRGNFPDRFSGHQFPNYSSELNVNALLLGDSALYLCASSSYLVQQPQHFGDGTRLSIL.

A note on this clonotype: A clone one base away is much larger, so this may be a read error. V is TRBV29-1 and J is TRBJ2-3; D is uncertain. Trimming pared 8 bases from V and 2 bases from J, leaving 5 bases between. This CDR3 has 10 amino acids. Germline loops: CDR1 SQVTM, CDR2 ANQGSEA. CDR3 in amino acids: CSSDTDTQYF. DNA of the CDR3: TGCAGCTCTGACACAGATACGCAGTATTTT.

This clonotype was found many times. The genes are TRBV4-2 and TRBJ2-1; 13 bases align to TRBD2. The germline V gene encodes CDR1 LGHNA and CDR2 YNFKEQ. After removal of 0 bases from V and 10 bases from J, the junction contained 6 bases not matched to a gene. The length of the CDR3 is 16 residues. CDR3 in amino acids: CASSQDGTSGASEQFF. The CDR3 nucleotides read TGTGCCAGCAGCCAAGATGGGACTAGCGGGGCATCAGAGCAGTTCTTC.

CDR3 DNA: TGTGCCAGCAGTTTGGGGGCGGGGAATAATTCACCCCTCCACTTT. Translation gives CASSLGAGNNSPLHF. J is TRBJ1-6 and V is TRBV27; TRBD1 is a possible D gene (6 bases). V lost 3 bases, J lost 5 bases, and 11 bases lay in between. CDR1 is MNHEY and CDR2 is SMNVEV in the germline V gene (reference sequence). The CDR3 sequence is 15 residues long.

This clonotype was counted between two and nine times. The chain links TRBV12-2 to TRBJ2-3; TRBD2 reflects the table's D call only, with no check against the DNA. TRBV12-2 is shown as a pseudogene. The CDR3 runs to 17 residues. CDR3 loop: CASRLRAEGNGTDTQYF. The CDR3 nucleotides are TGTGCAAGTCGCTTACGGGCGGAGGGAAACGGGACAGATACGCAGTATTTT.

The chain employs TRBV30 and TRBJ1-1; D unclear. The CDR3 is 12 amino acids. V was trimmed by 1 base and J by 1 base, leaving 4 bases between them. Germline V gives CDR1 GTSNPN, CDR2 SVGIG (reference sequence). CDR3 region: CAWSGQNTEAFF. CDR3 bases: TGTGCCTGGAGTGGACAGAACACTGAAGCTTTCTTT.

V is TRBV7-9 and J is TRBJ2-5, with TRBD1 identical over 7 bases. The germline V gene has CDR1 SEHNR and CDR2 FQNEAQ (reference sequence). This CDR3 region has 13 residues. The ends lost 6 bases at V and 1 base at J; junction bases unmatched: 2. The CDR3 loop reads CASRTGTQETQYF. Here the CDR3 DNA reads TGTGCCAGCAGGACAGGGACCCAAGAGACCCAGTACTTC.

There are a few counts of this clonotype. This chain joins TRBV9 and TRBJ2-1; D ambiguous. In germline, CDR1 is SGDLS, CDR2 YYNGEE. This CDR3 spans 15 amino acids. V lost 4 bases and J lost 2, with 13 bases in between. The CDR3 spells CASSPSSSTYNEQFF. The CDR3 coding sequence is TGTGCCAGCAGCCCCTCTAGTTCAACCTACAATGAGCAGTTCTTC.

The gene calls are TRBV30 and TRBJ2-7; 13 bases are shared with TRBD2. Germline trimming cut 5 bases from V and 4 bases from J; bases unmatched to any gene: 8. The V gene's germline CDR1 is GTSNPN and CDR2 SVGIG (reference sequence). There are 15 residues in the CDR3. CDR3: CAWDRGGLAGYEQYF. CDR3 bases: TGTGCCTGGGACCGAGGGGGACTAGCGGGATACGAGCAGTACTTC.

Note on this clonotype: A read error may explain this, as a much larger clone is one base away. The chain is built from TRBV20-1 and TRBJ2-5; 7 bases align to TRBD2. The DNA end is a closer match to TRBJ2-1, so the J assignment may be wrong. This CDR3 region has 14 residues. Germline loops: CDR1 DFQATT, CDR2 SNEGSKA (reference sequence). CDR3 sequence: CSAREGLAVETQFF. CDR3 DNA: TGCAGTGCTAGAGAGGGCCTAGCGGTAGAGACCCAGTTCTTC.

Only a few counts were recorded for this clonotype. The V gene is TRBV12-3 or TRBV12-4, the J gene TRBJ2-5; 7 bases line up with TRBD1. J gave up 5 bases and V 5 bases, and 5 bases lay outside the gene matches. The CDR3 contains 13 residues. CDR3 sequence (DNA): TGTGCCAGCAGTGACAGGGCCTGGGAGACCCAGTACTTC. Residues: CASSDRAWETQYF.

The CDR3 region has the DNA TGTGCCATCAGTGAGTCGAGACGTGTGCAGGACACTGAAGCTTTCTTT. Translation: CAISESRRVQDTEAFF. The rearrangement joins TRBV10-3 to TRBJ1-1; the D is unclear. This CDR3 is built from 16 residues. The germline gives CDR1 ENHRY, CDR2 SYGVKD. V was clipped by 0 bases and J by 3 bases, with 14 bases between them.

Here the CDR3 reads CASSRRGETNEKLFF. The DNA of the CDR3 is TGCGCCAGCAGCCGGAGAGGGGAGACTAATGAAAAACTGTTTTTT. The rearrangement links TRBV4-1 to TRBJ1-4, with D perhaps TRBD1 (5 bases). V was clipped by 4 bases and J by 2 bases, with 11 bases between them. CDR1 is MGHRA and CDR2 is YSYEKL in the germline V gene. The CDR3 consists of 15 residues.

The CDR3 nucleotides are TGCGCCAGCAGCTCTGGCCCGCAGTACTTC. Translated: CASSSGPQYF. The genes are TRBV5-1 and TRBJ2-7; D is unresolved. The length of the CDR3 is 10 residues. CDR1 SGHRS and CDR2 YFSETQ come from the germline V gene. V shed 3 bases and J shed 9 bases, with 7 bases lying between them.

This chain joins TRBV20-1 and TRBJ2-4; D is possibly TRBD2 (5 bases). The V end was cut by 7 bases, the J end by 0 bases, with 19 bases between. The CDR3 covers 16 residues. CDR1 and CDR2 (germline): DFQATT, SNEGSKA (reference sequence). In nucleotides, the CDR3 is TGCAGTGGGTCAGGTGGGAGTCGTCTAGCCAAAAACATTCAGTACTTC. Protein sequence: CSGSGGSRLAKNIQYF.

The rearrangement joins TRBV20-1 to TRBJ2-1; 16 nucleotides match TRBD2. The length of the CDR3 is 17 residues. CDR1 and CDR2 from the germline V gene are DFQATT and SNEGSKA (reference sequence). V trimming: 3 bases; J trimming: 4 bases; junction bases outside the gene matches: 6. CDR3 region: CSARGLAGGPSYNEQFF. The CDR3 nucleotides read TGCAGTGCTAGGGGACTAGCGGGAGGGCCTAGTTACAATGAGCAGTTCTTC.

This sequence joins TRBV20-1 and TRBJ2-1, with 7 bases identical to TRBD2. The CDR3 contains 14 residues. The junction had 12 bases not matched to a gene; V was cut back by 4 bases and J by 9 bases. Germline V CDR1 and CDR2: DFQATT, SNEGSKA (reference sequence). CDR3 nucleotide sequence: TGCAGTGCTACTAGCGGCACAAGAGGGTTTGAGCAGTTCTTC. This sequence encodes CSATSGTRGFEQFF.

Here the CDR3 DNA reads TGTGCCAGCAGCCAAGAGGGGATTCCAGCGGGAGTGGCAGATACGCAGTATTTT. Translated, it gives CASSQEGIPAGVADTQYF. V is TRBV3-1 and J is TRBJ2-3; 8 nucleotides match TRBD2. J lost 4 bases, V lost 0 bases, and 12 bases had no gene match. This CDR3 has 18 residues. The germline gives CDR1 LGHDT, CDR2 YNNKEL (reference sequence).

The gene calls are TRBV9 and TRBJ2-3; TRBD2 aligns across 9 bases. This CDR3 is built from 17 residues. Germline CDR1 and CDR2: SGDLS and YYNGEE. J gave up 3 bases and V 0 bases, and 8 bases lay outside the gene matches. CDR3 protein: CASSVGSGRLLTDTQYF. The CDR3 DNA is TGTGCCAGCAGCGTAGGAAGCGGGAGGCTACTTACAGATACGCAGTATTTT.